What follows describes a single T cell receptor (beta chain). Its antigen remains unknown. Repertoires were generated with immunoSEQ multiplex PCR, while TCRdb's copy carries only in-frame clones and drops some. The table has about 1 million clones, 70% to 80% seen once. The sample is drawn from a study of shared clonotypes between healthy human individuals. Study results and limitations: A reduction in generation probabilities was seen for non-shared clonotypes relative to those shared by all four donors.

The authors divided CD4+ cells into CD45RA+ naive and CD45RA-negative memory subsets. The trim removed 2 bases at V and 4 bases at J, leaving 7 bases unmatched. This CDR3 has 15 amino acids. CDR1 KGHSH and CDR2 LQKENI come from the germline V gene. The chain joins TRBV18 to TRBJ1-1, with TRBD1 identical over 7 bases. The sequence was obtained from a man aged 18 to 30 in good health. Sequencing was performed on memory CD4+ T cells sorted from blood. Noted subset: CD45RA-negative fraction. The CDR3 here is CASSPSRAGGTEAFF. The CDR3 nucleotides are TGTGCCAGCTCACCAAGTAGGGCAGGGGGCACTGAAGCTTTCTTT.